Described below is a single T cell receptor beta chain sequence and its context. This clonotype was seen repeatedly, ten times or more. The specificity of this receptor is unknown. No much larger clone exists at a distance of one base, and base qualities are not known. Deletion took 6 bases off V and 0 bases off J, with a span of 15 bases between the germline ends. The germline V gene specifies MNHEY as CDR1 and SVGAGI as CDR2. From its cysteine to its phenylalanine, the CDR3 spans 15 amino acids. The kept DNA is CDR3 alone, 45 bases in frame from the first base. Sequencing took place on an Illumina HiSeq 2500. Quantitative 5'-RACE with molecular barcodes was used to prepare TCR beta libraries. In the original analysis: To identify disease-linked TCR variants, a new computational method was used, one built on a probabilistic model of VDJ rearrangement. The public reads were reprocessed in TCRdb via fastp at Q25 and MiXCR, keeping in-frame beta chains. CDR3 protein sequences are deduplicated, and each keeps its most common genes and DNA. V and J calls and clone size were set by TCRdb, not the authors. This sample comprises roughly 100,000 distinct CDR3 sequences, roughly 8.3% of them detected only once. The biggest ten clones account for nearly 10% of the sample.

This specimen belongs to a study of CD8 T cells in ankylosing spondylitis (dated by TCRdb to about 2017). Describing the broader study: T cell receptor beta repertoires were profiled in healthy donors and ankylosing spondylitis patients so that disease-linked TCR variants could be found. In total, the full study cohort was made up of roughly 100 healthy donors and 25 to 30 ankylosing spondylitis patients. Samples of peripheral blood were taken, and for ankylosing spondylitis patients, synovial fluid was collected as well. Study-level results and caveats: A TCR beta motif made up of fewer than 10 highly homologous amino acid variants appeared to be characteristic of blood from ankylosing spondylitis patients. Some motif variants had previously been reported in the synovial fluid and blood of reactive arthritis patients, which suggests shared mechanisms of disease initiation. Significant enrichment of the disease-linked clones was reported in matched synovial fluid samples from ankylosing spondylitis patients. In peripheral blood, the disease-linked clones were found at relatively low frequencies and had a CD8+ phenotype.

The sequence came from a male donor with ankylosing spondylitis or in good health (not recorded which). The chain employs TRBV6-5 and TRBJ2-7; a weak D assignment points to TRBD2 (5 bases agree). Sequencing used blood, either unsorted or a sorted T cell fraction (not recorded which). The CDR3 region: CASRYTGYSSYEQYF. In nucleotide form, the sequence is TGTGCCAGCAGATATACGGGGTACAGCTCCTACGAGCAGTACTTC.